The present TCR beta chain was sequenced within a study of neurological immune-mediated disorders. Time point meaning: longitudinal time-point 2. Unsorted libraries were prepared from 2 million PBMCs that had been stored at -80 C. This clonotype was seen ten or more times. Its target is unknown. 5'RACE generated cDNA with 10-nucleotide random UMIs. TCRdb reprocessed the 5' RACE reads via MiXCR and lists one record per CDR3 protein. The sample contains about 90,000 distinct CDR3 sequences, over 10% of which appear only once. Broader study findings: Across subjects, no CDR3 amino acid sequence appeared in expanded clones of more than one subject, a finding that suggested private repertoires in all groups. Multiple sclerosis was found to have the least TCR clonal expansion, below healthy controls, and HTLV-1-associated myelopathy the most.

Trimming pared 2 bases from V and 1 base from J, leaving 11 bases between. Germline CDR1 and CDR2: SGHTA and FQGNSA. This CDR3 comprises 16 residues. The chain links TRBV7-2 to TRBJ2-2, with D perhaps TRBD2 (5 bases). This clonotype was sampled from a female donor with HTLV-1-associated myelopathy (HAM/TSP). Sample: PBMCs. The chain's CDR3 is CASSLQGGLNTGELFF. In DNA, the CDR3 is TGTGCCAGCAGCTTACAAGGAGGACTGAACACCGGGGAGCTGTTTTTT.